Listed here are 30 T cell receptor beta chains from one sample, sequenced in a study of Graves' ophthalmopathy and Graves' hyperthyroidism. RNA transcripts were the source from which TCR beta CDR3 regions were amplified. The first-round RT-PCR employed HTBI primers together with the Qiagen OneStep RT-PCR kit. A multiplex PCR was then performed as the second round. TCRdb recomputed calls from the multiplex PCR reads with MiXCR, one row per CDR3 protein. The repertoire consists of 300,000 to 400,000 distinct CDR3 sequences, with approximately 17% occurring once and the leading ten covering 2% to 2.5%. Sample: peripheral blood. The receptors were sampled from an adult woman with stable Graves' hyperthyroidism.

There are many counts of this clonotype. V is TRBV4-1 and J is TRBJ2-7; tentative D call: TRBD1 (5 bases). V dropped 0 bases and J dropped 3 bases, with 15 bases sitting between them. The CDR3 is 16 amino acids. Per the germline V gene, CDR1 is MGHRA and CDR2 is YSYEKL. CDR3 sequence reads: CASSQEAAGSYYEQYF. CDR3 sequence (DNA): TGCGCCAGCAGCCAAGAGGCGGCAGGGTCCTACTACGAGCAGTACTTC.

This clonotype was seen repeatedly, ten times or more. The J gene is TRBJ2-7, the V gene TRBV28, with 11 nucleotides matching TRBD1. V was pared by 6 bases and J by 5 bases, with 18 bases of the junction left unmatched. Germline V gives CDR1 MDHEN, CDR2 SYDVKM. The CDR3 covers 18 residues. The DNA of the CDR3 is TGTGCCAGCAGAGCATTGGTAGGACAGGGGGCGCGAGGGCACGAGCAGTACTTC. It encodes CASRALVGQGARGHEQYF.

The J gene is TRBJ1-2, the V gene TRBV6-1; D may be TRBD1 (6 bases). V was trimmed by 1 base and J by 4 bases, leaving 13 bases between them. The CDR3 runs 15 residues. Germline values: CDR1 MNHNS, CDR2 SASEGT. This chain's CDR3 is CASSEGVQGVYGYTF. The CDR3 DNA reads TGTGCCAGCAGTGAAGGGGTACAGGGTGTCTATGGCTACACCTTC.

This clonotype has at least ten counts. V is TRBV18 and J is TRBJ1-6; TRBD1 is a possible D gene (6 bases). The CDR3 runs 15 residues. V dropped 6 bases and J dropped 0 bases, with 9 bases sitting between them. Germline assignment: CDR1 KGHSH and CDR2 LQKENI. The CDR3 bases are TGTGCCAGCTCGCAGGGGTACTCCTATAATTCACCCCTCCACTTT. This encodes CASSQGYSYNSPLHF.

As for this clonotype: A read error is possible here, since a much larger clone lies one base away. Lacking the conserved final phenylalanine or tryptophan, this CDR3 likely reflects a read error. The rearrangement joins TRBV9 to TRBJ2-5; possible D gene TRBD2, 6 bases. CDR1 and CDR2 from the germline V gene are SGDLS and YYNGEE. Trimming shortened V by 0 bases and J by 3 bases, and 9 bases separated the two germline ends. The CDR3 runs 14 residues. The CDR3 reads CASSVGGVEETQYL. The CDR3 coding sequence is TGTGCCAGCAGCGTAGGCGGGGTAGAAGAGACCCAGTACCTC.

At least ten counts were recorded for this clonotype. The genes are TRBV4-1 and TRBJ2-7; D might be TRBD2 (6 bases). Trimming removed 1 base from V and 2 bases from J, with 9 bases in between. Germline CDR1 is MGHRA and CDR2 is YSYEKL. The CDR3 contains 14 residues. CDR3 DNA: TGCGCCAGCAGCCAAGCAGGCGGGACCTACGAGCAGTACTTC. It codes for CASSQAGGTYEQYF.

This clonotype came up many times. This chain links TRBV19 with TRBJ1-5, with TRBD1 as a possible D gene (5 bases). Trimming stripped 7 bases from V and 0 bases from J, with 16 bases between. CDR1 is LNHDA and CDR2 is SQIVND in the germline V gene (reference sequence). This CDR3 has 16 residues. CDR3 sequence: CASTKGPLNSNQPQHF. Here the CDR3 DNA reads TGTGCCAGTACCAAGGGACCTCTAAATAGCAATCAGCCCCAGCATTTT.

V gene TRBV12-3 or TRBV12-4 combines with J gene TRBJ2-2; 12 positions match TRBD2. With 2 bases clipped from V and 0 bases from J, the junction kept 1 base outside the gene matches. This CDR3 has 17 amino acids. For the CDR3, the DNA is TGTGCCAGCAGTTTACCTAGCGGGAGGGCGAACACCGGGGAGCTGTTTTTT. Its protein product is CASSLPSGRANTGELFF.

This clonotype was found many times. The CDR3 nucleotides are TGTGCCAGCAGCACGCGAGCTGGACAGCAAGAGACCCAGTACTTC. It is translated as CASSTRAGQQETQYF. V usage is TRBV11-2 and J usage is TRBJ2-5, with D perhaps TRBD1 (6 bases). V gave up 5 bases and J gave up 2 bases, with 15 bases separating them. Germline V gene data show CDR1 as SGHAT and CDR2 as FQNNGV. This CDR3 contains 15 residues. Full variable domain (remainder filled in from reference TRBV11-2 and TRBJ2-5): EAGVAQSPRYKIIEKRQSVAFWCNPISGHATLYWYQQILGQGPKLLIQFQNNGVVDDSQLPKDRFSAERLKGVDSTLKIQPAKLEDSAVYLCASSTRAGQQETQYFGPGTRLLVL.

In this sample, this clonotype turned up many times. The genes are TRBV19 and TRBJ1-5, with unresolved D. This CDR3 contains 13 residues. Germline lookup yields CDR1 LNHDA and CDR2 SQIVND (reference sequence). The V end lost 3 bases, the J end lost 6 bases, and 9 bases lay between the germline ends. The CDR3 spells CASSMDFSQPQHF. DNA for the CDR3: TGTGCCAGTAGTATGGACTTTAGTCAGCCCCAGCATTTT.

This clonotype has ten or more counts. At one boundary the junction diverges from the germline segment, which might be a read error. The V gene is TRBV28, the J gene TRBJ1-3; the match to TRBD1 covers 7 bases. The CDR3 runs to 15 residues. Germline CDR1 and CDR2: MDHEN and SYDVKM. The CDR3 bases are TGTGCCAGCAGTTTATGGGCAGGGGGACGAAACGCCATATATTTT. It is translated as CASSLWAGGRNAIYF. The full variable domain, in which reference TRBV28 and TRBJ1-3 provide the parts outside the CDR3, is DVKVTQSSRYLVKRTGEKVFLECVQDMDHENMFWYRQDPGLGLRLIYFSYDVKMKEKGDIPEGYSVSREKKERFSLILESASTNQTSMYLCASSLWAGGRNAIYFGEGSWLTVV.

This clonotype was seen repeatedly, ten times or more. This chain joins TRBV2 and TRBJ2-5; possible D gene TRBD1, 5 bases. The CDR3 consists of 16 residues. Trimming removed 7 bases at V and 1 base at J, with 19 bases between. CDR1 SNHLY and CDR2 FYNNEI come from the germline V gene. The CDR3: CASKQRGGTSQETQYF. Written as DNA, the CDR3 is TGTGCCAGCAAACAAAGGGGTGGAACAAGCCAAGAGACCCAGTACTTC.

This clonotype was counted ten times or more. This chain uses TRBV5-1 with TRBJ1-2; perhaps TRBD1 as D (5 bases). The CDR3 loop spans 14 amino acids. V lost 3 bases and J lost 3, with 12 bases in between. Germline assignment: CDR1 SGHRS and CDR2 YFSETQ. This chain's CDR3 is CASSSDTGYYGYTF. Written as DNA, the CDR3 is TGCGCCAGCAGCTCGGACACGGGATACTATGGCTACACCTTC.

This clonotype was counted ten times or more. V usage is TRBV28 and J usage is TRBJ2-2, with TRBD2 identical over 7 bases. This CDR3 region has 16 residues. Germline V lookup: CDR1 MDHEN, CDR2 SYDVKM. After removal of 7 bases from V and 4 bases from J, the junction contained 12 bases not matched to a gene. DNA of the CDR3: TGTGCCAGCACTCTCATAACTGGGACTATCACCGGGGAGCTGTTTTTT. This gives the protein CASTLITGTITGELFF.

This clonotype was recorded many times. The chain has TRBV6-1 and TRBJ2-6; 9 positions agree with TRBD1. The V and J ends lost 6 bases and 12 bases, in that order; junction bases with no gene match: 9. CDR1 and CDR2 (germline): MNHNS, SASEGT. The CDR3 contains 14 residues. CDR3: CASRTGGEGRVLTF. Written as DNA, the CDR3 is TGTGCCAGCAGAACAGGGGGCGAGGGTCGCGTCCTGACTTTC.

Many counts were recorded for this clonotype. The rearrangement links TRBV12-3 or TRBV12-4 to TRBJ1-2, with 10 bases that match TRBD1. Trimming removed 3 bases from V and 8 bases from J; junction bases left unmatched: 6. CDR3 length: 14 residues. The DNA of the CDR3 is TGTGCCAGCAGTTTGGGACAGGGGACGACGGGCTACACCTTC. Translated: CASSLGQGTTGYTF.

In its sample, this clonotype was seen many times. The CDR3: CASQLQGAGTEAFF. CDR3 DNA sequence: TGTGCCAGCCAATTACAGGGGGCGGGCACTGAAGCTTTCTTT. The V and J genes are TRBV12-3 or TRBV12-4 and TRBJ1-1; 9 bases agree with TRBD1. V dropped 8 bases and J dropped 4; count of bases not matched to a gene: 8. The CDR3 consists of 14 residues.

This clonotype has a count of ten or more. V usage is TRBV6-5 and J usage is TRBJ2-7; TRBD2 is a possible D gene (5 bases). The V gene's germline CDR1 is MNHEY and CDR2 SVGAGI. The CDR3 runs to 14 residues. V lost 1 base and J lost 3, with 10 bases in between. CDR3 region: CASSYFAGRYEQYF. The CDR3 DNA sequence: TGTGCCAGCAGTTACTTCGCGGGCCGCTACGAGCAGTACTTC.

This clonotype was counted only a few times. This chain connects TRBV10-3 to TRBJ2-7, with a tentative D call TRBD2 (6 bases). This CDR3 region has 14 residues. Between the trimmed V and J ends, which lost 5 bases and 2 bases, there was a span of 13 bases. Per the germline V gene, CDR1 is ENHRY and CDR2 is SYGVKD. This CDR3 is CAISSGAGTYEQYF. CDR3 nucleotide sequence: TGTGCCATCAGTTCTGGGGCGGGGACCTACGAGCAGTACTTC.

This clonotype showed up many times. The rearrangement uses TRBV7-2 and TRBJ2-7, with D possibly being TRBD2 (6 bases). CDR1 is SGHTA and CDR2 is FQGNSA in the germline V gene. The germline V and J ends were trimmed by 7 bases and 3 bases, with 16 bases remaining between them. This CDR3 is 14 amino acids long. The CDR3 bases are TGTGCCAGCAAGGAGGGGTTCGACTACTACGAGCAGTACTTC. Residues: CASKEGFDYYEQYF.

In this sample, this clonotype turned up many times. The chain joins TRBV7-2 to TRBJ2-5, with D possibly TRBD1 on 6 matching bases. V shed 0 bases and J shed 3 bases, with 14 bases lying between them. The CDR3 sequence is 16 residues long. Germline V gene data show CDR1 as SGHTA and CDR2 as FQGNSA. The CDR3 sequence: CASSLAPLGQKETQYF. As DNA, the CDR3 is TGTGCCAGCAGCTTAGCCCCGCTTGGACAGAAAGAGACCCAGTACTTC.

This clonotype occurred many times. The chain uses TRBV7-2 and TRBJ1-6; 7 nucleotides match TRBD1. The CDR3 length is 15 residues. J gave up 4 bases and V 1 base, and 1 base lay outside the gene matches. Looked up from germline, CDR1 is SGHTA and CDR2 is FQGNSA. CDR3 residues: CASSLGQGYNSPLHF. CDR3 sequence (DNA): TGTGCCAGCAGCTTAGGACAGGGTTATAATTCACCCCTCCACTTT.

Comments on this clonotype: This may arise from a read error, as a much more abundant clone is one base away. This chain uses TRBV20-1 with TRBJ2-7; TRBD2 matches at 13 bases. CDR1 and CDR2 (germline): DFQATT, SNEGSKA (reference sequence). This CDR3 is 12 amino acids long. V lost 8 bases and J lost 6; bases outside the gene matches: 4. The CDR3 protein is CSSRTSGSEQYF. CDR3 coding DNA: TGCAGTTCAAGGACTAGCGGGAGCGAGCAGTACTTC.

This clonotype was seen many times. This chain uses TRBV28 with TRBJ1-1, with D hard to call. The CDR3 consists of 12 residues. With 5 bases removed from V and 0 bases from J, the gap between germline ends came to 4 bases. Germline lookup yields CDR1 MDHEN and CDR2 SYDVKM. The CDR3 here is CASSGMNTEAFF. The CDR3 DNA reads TGTGCCAGCAGTGGGATGAACACTGAAGCTTTCTTT.

The chain has TRBV10-3 and TRBJ1-5, with D maybe TRBD1 (6 bases). The germline V gene encodes CDR1 ENHRY and CDR2 SYGVKD. V lost 6 bases to trimming and J lost 5 bases, with 11 bases between them. CDR3 length: 13 residues. Here the CDR3 reads CAIRQGLDQPQHF. The CDR3 nucleotides read TGTGCCATCAGACAGGGTCTTGATCAGCCCCAGCATTTT.

This clonotype was seen many times. The rearrangement joins TRBV2 to TRBJ2-6; perhaps TRBD2 as D (5 bases). Germline CDR1 and CDR2: SNHLY and FYNNEI. With 8 bases removed from V and 2 bases from J, the gap between germline ends came to 13 bases. The CDR3 is 15 residues long. The CDR3 region has the DNA TGTGCCAGCGGAGAACCGGGGACTGGGGCCAACGTCCTGACTTTC. Its translation: CASGEPGTGANVLTF. Complete variable domain (other parts from reference TRBV2 and TRBJ2-6): EPEVTQTPSHQVTQMGQEVILRCVPISNHLYFYWYRQILGQKVEFLVSFYNNEISEKSEIFDDQFSVERPDGSNFTLKIRSTKLEDSAMYFCASGEPGTGANVLTFGAGSRLTVL.

This clonotype was recorded at least ten times. CDR3 nucleotide sequence: TGCAGTGCTAGATTAGCGGGAGGGCTCGAGACCCAGTACTTC. Residues: CSARLAGGLETQYF. The chain links TRBV20-1 to TRBJ2-5; 11 positions agree with TRBD2. In germline, CDR1 is DFQATT, CDR2 SNEGSKA (reference sequence). Trimming took 2 bases from V and 5 from J; bases not matched to a gene: 4. CDR3 length: 14 amino acids.

Many counts were recorded for this clonotype. V gene TRBV5-1 combines with J gene TRBJ2-7; D may be TRBD2 (5 bases). This CDR3 is 15 amino acids long. Trimming shortened V by 4 bases and J by 0 bases, and 14 bases separated the two germline ends. CDR1 is SGHRS and CDR2 is YFSETQ in the germline V gene. The CDR3 is CASSPFSVSSYEQYF. CDR3 nucleotide sequence: TGCGCCAGCAGCCCCTTTAGCGTGAGCTCCTACGAGCAGTACTTC.

The chain joins TRBV6-1 to TRBJ1-5, with D uncertain. This CDR3 is 14 amino acids long. V was trimmed by 2 bases and J by 4 bases, leaving 9 bases between them. Germline values: CDR1 MNHNS, CDR2 SASEGT. The CDR3 nucleotides are TGTGCCAGCAGTGAAATAGGGAGAAATCAGCCCCAGCATTTT. It specifies CASSEIGRNQPQHF.

This clonotype was counted many times. The chain is built from TRBV29-1 and TRBJ1-2, with D perhaps matching TRBD1 (6 bases). Trimming stripped 3 bases from V and 8 bases from J, with 13 bases between. CDR1 is SQVTM and CDR2 is ANQGSEA in the germline V gene. This CDR3 spans 12 amino acids. The DNA of the CDR3 is TGCAGCGTTGACCGGGGGCGATTAGGCTACACCTTC. Residues: CSVDRGRLGYTF.